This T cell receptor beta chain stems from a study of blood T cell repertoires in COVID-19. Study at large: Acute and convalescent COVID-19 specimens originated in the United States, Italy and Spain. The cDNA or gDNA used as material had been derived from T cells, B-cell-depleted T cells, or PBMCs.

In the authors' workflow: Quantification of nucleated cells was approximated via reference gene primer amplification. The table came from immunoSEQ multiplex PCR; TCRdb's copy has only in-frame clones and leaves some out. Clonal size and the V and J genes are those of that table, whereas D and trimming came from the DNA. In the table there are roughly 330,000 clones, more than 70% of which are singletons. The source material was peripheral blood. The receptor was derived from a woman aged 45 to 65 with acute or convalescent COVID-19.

The CDR3 bases are TGTGCCACCAGTGATTTGGGAGGGGGCTCGGGGGAGCCCCAGCATTTT. Protein: CATSDLGGGSGEPQHF. The chain links TRBV24-1 to TRBJ1-5; 7 positions match TRBD1. Germline V gives CDR1 KGHDR, CDR2 SFDVKD. J was trimmed by 8 bases and V by 0 bases; bases with no gene match: 9. This CDR3 is 16 amino acids long.